What follows are 30 T cell receptor beta chains derived from one specimen sequenced in a study of blood T cell repertoires in COVID-19. Libraries were prepared by immunoSEQ multiplex PCR; TCRdb keeps only in-frame clonotypes and omits some of them. The data show some 240,000 clones, more than 75% seen once. Sequencing was done on a sample of PBMCs or T cells enriched from blood (not recorded which). These receptor sequences come from a woman between 45 and 65 years old who had been exposed to COVID-19.

This chain links TRBV3-1 (or the pseudogene TRBV3-2) with TRBJ2-7; no definite D call. Trimming cost V 1 base and J 4 bases, with 11 bases left between them. Germline-derived CDR1 and CDR2 are LGHDT and YNNKEL (reference sequence). CDR3 length: 14 residues. The CDR3 DNA is TGTGCCAGCAGCCAAGGGCCTTTTTCGTACGAGCAGTACTTC. Protein sequence: CASSQGPFSYEQYF.

The V and J genes are TRBV24-1 and TRBJ2-1, with D tentatively TRBD1 (5 bases). Per the germline V gene, CDR1 is KGHDR and CDR2 is SFDVKD. The CDR3 spans 16 residues. V was trimmed by 0 bases and J by 4 bases, leaving 12 bases between them. CDR3 protein: CATSDLDSRHYNEQFF. The CDR3 DNA reads TGTGCCACCAGTGATTTGGACAGCCGACATTACAATGAGCAGTTCTTC.

The V and J genes are TRBV2 and TRBJ2-3; 9 nucleotides align to TRBD2. The CDR3 length is 16 residues. Germline CDR1 is SNHLY and CDR2 is FYNNEI. J lost 4 bases, V lost 4 bases, and 9 bases had no gene match. CDR3 coding DNA: TGTGCCAGCAGTGGTCGGGTAGCGGGGGTCCCAGATACGCAGTATTTT. Translation gives CASSGRVAGVPDTQYF.

A single count supports this clone. CDR3 nucleotides: TGTGCCAGTAGTGGGACAGGGGGCTCTGAAGCTTTCTTT. Amino acids: CASSGTGGSEAFF. The V and J genes are TRBV19 and TRBJ1-1; TRBD1 agrees at 12 bases. The CDR3 spans 13 residues. Germline values: CDR1 LNHDA, CDR2 SQIVND (reference sequence). With V trimmed by 5 bases and J by 6 bases, 1 base remained unmatched.

The V gene is TRBV27, the J gene TRBJ2-2; 10 positions match TRBD2. This CDR3 comprises 18 residues. V gave up 0 bases and J gave up 7 bases; unmatched junction bases: 11. Germline CDR1 MNHEY, CDR2 SMNVEV (reference sequence). CDR3 sequence reads: CASSLSRGSGGAFGELFF. The CDR3 DNA sequence: TGTGCCAGCAGTTTATCCCGCGGGAGCGGGGGGGCCTTCGGGGAGCTGTTTTTT.

The chain recombines TRBV6-4 with TRBJ2-7; 7 nucleotides align to TRBD1. The V gene's germline CDR1 is MRHNA and CDR2 SNTAGT. J gave up 2 bases and V 11 bases, and 9 bases lay outside the gene matches. The CDR3 consists of 13 residues. DNA of the CDR3: TGTGCCCGCCGCCGGGACAGTCCCTACGAGCAGTACTTC. Translating gives CARRRDSPYEQYF.

The count of this clone is one. The chain links TRBV5-4 to TRBJ2-7, with 9 bases that match TRBD2. CDR1 is SGHNT and CDR2 is YYREEE in the germline V gene (reference sequence). The CDR3 length is 15 residues. The V segment lost 5 bases and the J segment 4 bases; nucleotides outside the gene matches: 10. The CDR3 DNA is TGTGCCAGCAGTTCCGGACTAGCGAATTCTTACGAGCAGTACTTC. Its protein is CASSSGLANSYEQYF.

This chain joins TRBV24-1 and TRBJ2-5, with 9 positions matching TRBD1. V lost 6 bases and J lost 2; bases outside the gene matches: 6. Germline CDR1 KGHDR, CDR2 SFDVKD. This CDR3 is 15 amino acids long. The CDR3 DNA reads as TGTGCCACCAGTCGGGGACAGGGTCCACAAGAGACCCAGTACTTC. Amino acids: CATSRGQGPQETQYF.

This clone was recorded only once. The V call is TRBV9, the J call TRBJ2-5; 12 bases agree with TRBD2. The J segment lost 5 bases and the V segment lost 5 bases, leaving 10 bases of the junction unmatched. The CDR3 runs to 16 residues. Germline values: CDR1 SGDLS, CDR2 YYNGEE. For the CDR3, the DNA is TGTGCCAGCAGTGTTCTAGCGGGGGGGCCCGCGGAGACCCAGTACTTC. This encodes CASSVLAGGPAETQYF.

The chain is built from TRBV4-3 and TRBJ1-1; no clear D. V was clipped by 2 bases and J by 1 base, with 5 bases between them. CDR1 LGHNA and CDR2 YSLEER come from the germline V gene. The CDR3 length is 13 residues. The CDR3 here is CASSQSKNTEAFF. CDR3 in DNA: TGCGCCAGCAGCCAATCCAAGAACACTGAAGCTTTCTTT.

V usage is TRBV29-1 and J usage is TRBJ2-7, with D possibly being TRBD2 (5 bases). Germline lookup yields CDR1 SQVTM and CDR2 ANQGSEA. Trimming cost V 7 bases and J 2 bases, with 21 bases left between them. The CDR3 is 15 residues long. In DNA, the CDR3 is TGCAGCGCCATACCATGGAGGATGTTGACCTACGAGCAGTACTTC. This encodes CSAIPWRMLTYEQYF.

The chain recombines TRBV30 with TRBJ2-1; 15 nucleotides agree with TRBD2. The junction had 7 bases not matched to a gene; V was cut back by 2 bases and J by 8 bases. The V gene's germline CDR1 is GTSNPN and CDR2 SVGIG (reference sequence). The CDR3 extends over 16 amino acids. The CDR3: CAWSILGLAGGDEQFF. The CDR3 nucleotides read TGTGCCTGGAGTATCCTCGGACTAGCGGGGGGGGATGAGCAGTTCTTC.

The chain uses TRBV5-1 and TRBJ2-7; the match to TRBD1 covers 8 bases. V lost 3 bases to trimming and J lost 2 bases; unmatched junction nucleotides: 7. Per germline, CDR1 SGHRS and CDR2 YFSETQ. The CDR3 extends over 15 amino acids. CDR3 protein: CASSSRTTGAYEQYF. The CDR3 coding sequence is TGCGCCAGCAGCTCCAGAACGACAGGGGCCTACGAGCAGTACTTC. The full variable domain, in which reference TRBV5-1 and TRBJ2-7 provide the parts outside the CDR3, is KAGVTQTPRYLIKTRGQQVTLSCSPISGHRSVSWYQQTPGQGLQFLFEYFSETQRNKGNFPGRFSGRQFSNSRSEMNVSTLELGDSALYLCASSSRTTGAYEQYFGPGTRLTVT.

The chain employs TRBV29-1 and TRBJ1-1; 8 bases are a match to TRBD1. The CDR3 length is 14 residues. Germline CDR1 and CDR2: SQVTM and ANQGSEA. Unmatched junction bases numbered 6, after V lost 5 bases and J lost 1 base. Here the CDR3 DNA reads TGCAGCGTTTCGAGGACAGGGAGGAACACTGAAGCTTTCTTT. This gives the protein CSVSRTGRNTEAFF. Complete variable domain (other parts from reference TRBV29-1 and TRBJ1-1): SAVISQKPSRDICQRGTSLTIQCQVDSQVTMMFWYRQQPGQSLTLIATANQGSEATYESGFVIDKFPISRPNLTFSTLTVSNMSPEDSSIYLCSVSRTGRNTEAFFGQGTRLTVV.

The chain carries TRBV6-1 and TRBJ2-5; TRBD1 agrees at 10 bases. Germline V CDR1 and CDR2: MNHNS, SASEGT. The CDR3 loop spans 16 amino acids. V dropped 2 bases and J dropped 5; count of bases not matched to a gene: 8. The CDR3 region is CASSEYRTGGMETQYF. The DNA for the CDR3 is TGTGCCAGCAGTGAATATCGGACAGGGGGGATGGAGACCCAGTACTTC.

This clone was seen only a few times. This rearrangement joins TRBV5-1 to TRBJ2-7, with D possibly being TRBD1 (6 bases). Germline loops: CDR1 SGHRS, CDR2 YFSETQ. V shed 2 bases and J shed 1 base, with 19 bases lying between them. This CDR3 has 17 residues. The CDR3 region is CASSFGDTGLISYEQYF. The CDR3 DNA sequence: TGCGCCAGCAGCTTCGGAGACACAGGGCTCATTTCCTACGAGCAGTACTTC.

The V gene is TRBV11-2, the J gene TRBJ1-1; 9 bases are a match to TRBD1. This CDR3 has 17 residues. V lost 5 bases and J lost 2; bases outside the gene matches: 12. The germline gives CDR1 SGHAT, CDR2 FQNNGV. CDR3: CASSRRTGEALNTEAFF. In nucleotides, the CDR3 is TGTGCCAGCAGCCGACGGACAGGGGAGGCTTTAAACACTGAAGCTTTCTTT. Complete variable domain (other parts from reference TRBV11-2 and TRBJ1-1): EAGVAQSPRYKIIEKRQSVAFWCNPISGHATLYWYQQILGQGPKLLIQFQNNGVVDDSQLPKDRFSAERLKGVDSTLKIQPAKLEDSAVYLCASSRRTGEALNTEAFFGQGTRLTVV.

The DNA of the CDR3 is TGCGCCAGCAAGGGGGAAGGCACTGAAGCTTTCTTT. Protein sequence: CASKGEGTEAFF. This chain connects TRBV10-1 to TRBJ1-1, with D maybe TRBD1 (6 bases). The CDR3 spans 12 residues. The germline V gene has CDR1 WNHNN and CDR2 SYGVQD (reference sequence). V gave up 7 bases and J gave up 4 bases, with 10 bases separating them.

This clone was seen once. V and J are TRBV7-6 and TRBJ2-1; weak D call: TRBD2 (5 bases). The CDR3 covers 15 residues. The germline V gene has CDR1 SGHVS and CDR2 FNYEAQ. V was trimmed by 4 bases and J by 2 bases, leaving 12 bases between them. The CDR3 protein is CASSSGLQTYNEQFF. In DNA, the CDR3 is TGTGCCAGCAGCTCCGGACTGCAAACCTACAATGAGCAGTTCTTC.

The chain is built from TRBV19 and TRBJ2-2; D perhaps matches TRBD1 (5 bases). The CDR3 runs to 16 residues. The V gene's germline CDR1 is LNHDA and CDR2 SQIVND (reference sequence). The ends were cut back, 3 bases at V and 4 bases at J, with 15 bases in the middle. This CDR3 reads CASSIPGATSTGELFF. CDR3 sequence (DNA): TGTGCCAGTAGTATTCCTGGGGCTACGAGCACCGGGGAGCTGTTTTTT.

The J gene is TRBJ2-7, the V gene TRBV4-3; maybe TRBD2 (6 bases). CDR3 length: 14 residues. CDR1 LGHNA and CDR2 YSLEER come from the germline V gene. With 0 bases removed from V and 6 bases from J, the gap between germline ends came to 12 bases. CDR3 amino acids: CASSQEGAGREQYF. For the CDR3, the DNA is TGCGCCAGCAGCCAAGAGGGTGCGGGGCGCGAGCAGTACTTC.

This clone was seen only a few times. The gene calls are TRBV7-8 and TRBJ1-6; tentatively, D is TRBD1 (5 bases). V lost 5 bases and J lost 10, with 21 bases in between. Germline assignment: CDR1 SGHVS and CDR2 FQNEAQ. The length of the CDR3 is 16 residues. CDR3 in DNA: TGTGCCAGCAGCCCACGCCCCCTCGGGGGAGCCTCACCCCTCCACTTT. Encoded protein: CASSPRPLGGASPLHF.

The V call is TRBV15, the J call TRBJ2-1; TRBD2 aligns across 10 bases. Per the germline V gene, CDR1 is LNHNV and CDR2 is YYDKDF (reference sequence). The CDR3 covers 14 residues. The V and J ends lost 4 bases and 7 bases, in that order; junction bases with no gene match: 4. This chain's CDR3 is CATSISGGSNEQFF. The CDR3, as DNA: TGTGCCACCAGCATTAGCGGGGGGTCTAATGAGCAGTTCTTC.

The rearrangement joins TRBV27 to TRBJ2-2; 10 nucleotides line up with TRBD1. Germline V gene sequence: CDR1 MNHEY, CDR2 SMNVEV (reference sequence). With V trimmed by 3 bases and J by 5 bases, 6 bases remained unmatched. CDR3 length: 16 residues. As DNA, the CDR3 is TGTGCCAGCAGTTTCCGACAGGGGGCTTATACCGGGGAGCTGTTTTTT. This translates into CASSFRQGAYTGELFF.

The chain joins TRBV7-6 to TRBJ2-7, with TRBD2 matching over 13 bases. The CDR3 length is 14 residues. CDR1 SGHVS and CDR2 FNYEAQ come from the germline V gene. Losses at the gene ends were 5 bases for V and 6 bases for J; bases not matched to a gene: 4. CDR3 loop: CASSPRTSGGEQYF. The CDR3 DNA reads TGTGCCAGCAGCCCCCGGACTAGCGGGGGCGAGCAGTACTTC. Variable domain in full (rest from reference TRBV7-6 and TRBJ2-7): GAGVSQSPRYKVTKRGQDVALRCDPISGHVSLYWYRQALGQGPEFLTYFNYEAQQDKSGLPNDRFSAERPEGSISTLTIQRTEQRDSAMYRCASSPRTSGGEQYFGPGTRLTVT.

Only a few counts were recorded for this clone. The chain links TRBV18 to TRBJ1-3; TRBD1 might be the D (6 bases). V was shortened by 2 bases and J by 2 bases, with 22 bases between the two germline ends. Germline CDR1 reads KGHSH; CDR2 reads LQKENI. This CDR3 contains 19 residues. The CDR3 DNA follows: TGTGCCAGCTCACCAATGCCACAGGGCCGCGGCTCTGCTGGAAACACCATATATTTT. Encoded protein: CASSPMPQGRGSAGNTIYF.

This clone was observed a few times. The J gene is TRBJ2-7, the V gene TRBV18; 12 bases match TRBD2. V was pared by 6 bases and J by 5 bases, with 5 bases of the junction left unmatched. CDR1 is KGHSH, CDR2 LQKENI, per germline. This CDR3 is built from 14 residues. CDR3 in amino acids: CASSAGLAGNEQYF. In DNA form, the CDR3 reads TGTGCCAGCTCTGCCGGACTAGCGGGGAACGAGCAGTACTTC. The full variable domain, its missing parts supplied by reference TRBV18 and TRBJ2-7, is NAGVMQNPRHLVRRRGQEARLRCSPMKGHSHVYWYRQLPEEGLKFMVYLQKENIIDESGMPKERFSAEFPKEGPSILRIQQVVRGDSAAYFCASSAGLAGNEQYFGPGTRLTVT.

V and J are TRBV7-9 and TRBJ2-2, with D possibly matching TRBD2 (5 bases). Germline-derived CDR1 and CDR2 are SEHNR and FQNEAQ (reference sequence). Between the trimmed V and J ends, which lost 8 bases and 4 bases, there was a span of 8 bases. This CDR3 spans 12 amino acids. Written as DNA, the CDR3 is TGTGCCAGCGGGAGTATCACCGGGGAGCTGTTTTTT. Translating gives CASGSITGELFF. The complete variable domain, with remaining parts taken from reference TRBV7-9 and TRBJ2-2, reads DTGVSQNPRHKITKRGQNVTFRCDPISEHNRLYWYRQTLGQGPEFLTYFQNEAQLEKSRLLSDRFSAERPKGSFSTLEIQRTEQGDSAMYLCASGSITGELFFGEGSRLTVL.

J is TRBJ1-1 and V is TRBV6-1; D possibly corresponds to TRBD1 (6 bases). Looked up from germline, CDR1 is MNHNS and CDR2 is SASEGT. The CDR3 spans 13 residues. The V gene lost 7 bases and the J gene lost 4 bases, with 13 bases spanning the gap. The DNA for the CDR3 is TGTGCCAGCACCTCGGACAGCAGCACTGAAGCTTTCTTT. Residues: CASTSDSSTEAFF.

This clone was recorded once. The V and J genes are TRBV18 and TRBJ2-5; TRBD2 is a possible D gene (5 bases). V was shortened by 6 bases and J by 5 bases, with 16 bases between the two germline ends. Germline V gene lookup returns CDR1 KGHSH and CDR2 LQKENI. CDR3 length equals 14 residues. CDR3 residues: CASSKEALGETQYF. The CDR3 DNA reads TGTGCCAGCTCGAAGGAGGCCCTAGGGGAGACCCAGTACTTC.